The next 26 T cell receptor beta chains were all read from a single sample in a study of shared clonotypes between healthy human individuals (dated by TCRdb to the early 2020s). Libraries were constructed by the immunoSEQ multiplex PCR assay. TCRdb mirrors the immuneACCESS table, restricted to in-frame sequences. Some clones are absent from its copies; in checked studies, under half trace to an unresolved V gene, and the reason for the others is unknown. The sample yields about 2.3 million clones; 80% to 95% were counted once. The ten largest clonotypes hold 0.3% to 0.4% of the sample. The sample consisted of naive CD4+ T cells from PBMCs. The cell subset or site tag for this specimen amounts to: CD45RA+ positively selected. The receptors derive from a man aged 18 to 29 in good health. Some clones in this sample may be carry-over from other donors' samples.

V usage is TRBV5-1 and J usage is TRBJ2-3, with D possibly being TRBD1 (6 bases). The germline V gene has CDR1 SGHRS and CDR2 YFSETQ. CDR3 length equals 17 residues. V shed 4 bases and J shed 1 base, with 19 bases lying between them. CDR3 coding DNA: TGCGCCAGCAGCCCGGGATTTTGGGACACGCGCACAGATACGCAGTATTTT. Amino acid sequence: CASSPGFWDTRTDTQYF.

In DNA form, the CDR3 reads TGTGCCAGCAGCCAACACGGGGCGGCCAAAAACATTCAGTACTTC. Translated, it gives CASSQHGAAKNIQYF. The chain couples TRBV4-2 to TRBJ2-4; tentatively, D is TRBD1 or TRBD2 (5 bases each). V dropped 2 bases and J dropped 1 base, with 9 bases sitting between them. This CDR3 has 15 residues. Germline V CDR1 and CDR2: LGHNA, YNFKEQ.

The chain recombines TRBV7-2 with TRBJ2-1; tentative D call: TRBD1 (5 bases). V was clipped by 5 bases and J by 7 bases, with 15 bases between them. Germline V gene sequence: CDR1 SGHTA, CDR2 FQGNSA. The CDR3 extends over 14 amino acids. For the CDR3, the DNA is TGTGCCAGCAGCCGCGCGGCCTACAGGAATGAGCAGTTCTTC. This codes for CASSRAAYRNEQFF.

This clone was seen only once. The chain employs TRBV27 and TRBJ2-7; 8 positions match TRBD2. Germline V gene sequence: CDR1 MNHEY, CDR2 SMNVEV (reference sequence). This CDR3 spans 16 amino acids. Losses at the gene ends were 2 bases for V and 2 bases for J; bases not matched to a gene: 8. CDR3 nucleotide sequence: TGTGCCAGCAGTTTAGTCCGGGGGGGCTACACCTACGAGCAGTACTTC. Protein sequence: CASSLVRGGYTYEQYF.

This chain connects TRBV30 to TRBJ2-3, with D perhaps TRBD2 (6 bases). CDR3 length: 13 residues. The germline gives CDR1 GTSNPN, CDR2 SVGIG (reference sequence). Trimming pared 5 bases from V and 4 bases from J, leaving 13 bases between. CDR3 sequence reads: CAWGGGRSDTQYF. The CDR3 nucleotides read TGTGCCTGGGGGGGTGGGAGGTCAGATACGCAGTATTTT.

The chain has TRBV29-1 and TRBJ2-5; TRBD2 matches 10 bases. CDR3 size: 16 residues. Trimming at V came to 6 bases and at J to 10 bases, leaving 20 bases not matched to a gene. The germline V gene encodes CDR1 SQVTM and CDR2 ANQGSEA. CDR3 in amino acids: CSVAPILAGDGSDQYF. The DNA of the CDR3 is TGCAGCGTCGCTCCGATTCTAGCGGGAGACGGATCGGACCAGTACTTC.

The V and J genes are TRBV28 and TRBJ2-7, with 12 bases fitting TRBD2. Trimming removed 5 bases from V and 6 bases from J; junction bases left unmatched: 8. Germline assignment: CDR1 MDHEN and CDR2 SYDVKM. The CDR3 is 15 amino acids. The CDR3 loop is CASSPRLAGAPEQYF. CDR3 nucleotides: TGTGCCAGCAGTCCCCGACTAGCGGGAGCGCCCGAGCAGTACTTC. Based on the CDR3 plus reference TRBV28 and TRBJ2-7, the full variable domain is DVKVTQSSRYLVKRTGEKVFLECVQDMDHENMFWYRQDPGLGLRLIYFSYDVKMKEKGDIPEGYSVSREKKERFSLILESASTNQTSMYLCASSPRLAGAPEQYFGPGTRLTVT.

The gene calls are TRBV18 and TRBJ1-6; possibly TRBD1 for D (5 bases). The V gene's germline CDR1 is KGHSH and CDR2 LQKENI. V was trimmed by 1 base and J by 9 bases, leaving 13 bases between them. CDR3 size: 15 residues. The CDR3, as DNA: TGTGCCAGCTCACCACAGCAGGGTCCTACTTCACCCCTCCACTTT. Translated, it gives CASSPQQGPTSPLHF.

The V and J genes are TRBV7-3 and TRBJ1-2, with 8 bases lining up with TRBD1. The CDR3 contains 13 residues. The V gene end was trimmed by 5 bases and the J gene end by 14 bases; junction bases not matched to a gene: 13. Per germline, CDR1 SGHTA and CDR2 FQGTGA. This chain's CDR3 is CASSPSQGQALTF. DNA for the CDR3: TGTGCCAGCAGCCCAAGTCAGGGACAGGCCCTGACCTTC. The full variable domain, with the rest looked up from reference TRBV7-3 and TRBJ1-2, is GAGVSQTPSNKVTEKGKYVELRCDPISGHTALYWYRQSLGQGPEFLIYFQGTGAADDSGLPNDRFFAVRPEGSVSTLKIQRTERGDSAVYLCASSPSQGQALTFGSGTRLTVV.

The DNA for the CDR3 is TGTGCCAGCAGCGTAGTTGGGACTAGCGGGAGCGGTGAGCAGTTCTTC. Amino acid sequence: CASSVVGTSGSGEQFF. The genes are TRBV9 and TRBJ2-1; 14 positions match TRBD2. V trimming: 0 bases; J trimming: 9 bases; junction bases outside the gene matches: 5. CDR3 length equals 16 residues. The germline CDR1 and CDR2 sequences are SGDLS and YYNGEE. The full variable domain, with the rest looked up from reference TRBV9 and TRBJ2-1, is DSGVTQTPKHLITATGQRVTLRCSPRSGDLSVYWYQQSLDQGLQFLIQYYNGEERAKGNILERFSAQQFPDLHSELNLSSLELGDSALYFCASSVVGTSGSGEQFFGPGTRLTVL.

The rearrangement joins TRBV30 to TRBJ2-5; 9 bases fit TRBD1. V trimming: 1 base; J trimming: 0 bases; junction bases outside the gene matches: 0. Germline loops: CDR1 GTSNPN, CDR2 SVGIG (reference sequence). CDR3 length equals 14 residues. CDR3 protein: CAWSGQGDQETQYF. CDR3 bases: TGTGCCTGGAGTGGACAGGGGGACCAAGAGACCCAGTACTTC.

The chain combines TRBV7-8 with TRBJ2-3; D call uncertain. V dropped 2 bases and J dropped 4 bases, with 13 bases sitting between them. The CDR3 consists of 15 residues. CDR1 SGHVS and CDR2 FQNEAQ come from the germline V gene. CDR3 DNA sequence: TGTGCCAGCAGCTTAAGCCTCCCGGCCCCAGATACGCAGTATTTT. Amino acids: CASSLSLPAPDTQYF.

The V gene is TRBV11-3, the J gene TRBJ2-1; 7 bases are shared with TRBD2. The CDR3 runs to 15 residues. V shed 5 bases, J shed 0 bases, and the junction held 4 bases outside the gene matches. Germline V gene sequence: CDR1 SGHNT, CDR2 YENEEA. Here the CDR3 DNA reads TGTGCCAGCAGCAGTAGCGGGCCCTCCTACAATGAGCAGTTCTTC. Protein: CASSSSGPSYNEQFF.

In regard to this clone: This sample includes further DNA sequences coding for the same CDR3. The DNA for the CDR3 is TGCGCCAGCAGCTTGGCCGGCGGGGTGTACGAGCAGTACTTC. The encoded protein is CASSLAGGVYEQYF. V and J are TRBV5-1 and TRBJ2-7, with a possible D match to TRBD2 (6 bases). Trimming took 0 bases from V and 4 from J, leaving 11 bases between them. Germline values: CDR1 SGHRS, CDR2 YFSETQ. CDR3 length: 14 amino acids.

V is TRBV9 and J is TRBJ1-2, with TRBD1 matching 7 bases. This CDR3 has 16 amino acids. Trimming cost V 4 bases and J 6 bases; bases outside gene matches: 15. Germline CDR1 SGDLS, CDR2 YYNGEE. CDR3 in amino acids: CASSPPTGRGGNGYTF. In nucleotides, the CDR3 is TGTGCCAGCAGCCCGCCGACAGGGCGGGGGGGAAATGGCTACACCTTC.

This chain connects TRBV10-3 to TRBJ2-7; 7 positions match TRBD1. Germline trimming cut 6 bases from V and 5 bases from J; bases unmatched to any gene: 7. CDR3 size: 13 residues. Germline assignment: CDR1 ENHRY and CDR2 SYGVKD. Here the CDR3 reads CAISGDRAHEQYF. In nucleotides, the CDR3 is TGTGCCATCAGCGGGGACAGAGCCCACGAGCAGTACTTC.

J is TRBJ2-5 and V is TRBV5-6; 9 nucleotides align to TRBD1. With 4 bases clipped from V and 5 bases from J, the junction kept 6 bases outside the gene matches. Germline loops: CDR1 SGHDT, CDR2 YYEEEE. This CDR3 comprises 14 residues. The CDR3 loop is CASSRPGTGETQYF. Written as DNA, the CDR3 is TGTGCCAGCAGCCGCCCCGGGACAGGGGAGACCCAGTACTTC. The variable domain in full, completed from reference TRBV5-6 and TRBJ2-5, reads DAGVTQSPTHLIKTRGQQVTLRCSPKSGHDTVSWYQQALGQGPQFIFQYYEEEERQRGNFPDRFSGHQFPNYSSELNVNALLLGDSALYLCASSRPGTGETQYFGPGTRLLVL.

The chain carries TRBV21-1 and TRBJ2-2; the DNA was not compared with TRBD1, the D call given in the table. TRBV21-1 is a known pseudogene. The CDR3 consists of 13 residues. The CDR3 coding sequence is TGTGCCAACCACGACAGGGGTTTCGGGGAGCTGTTTTTT. Encoded protein: CANHDRGFGELFF.

This chain joins TRBV27 and TRBJ2-7; D is possibly TRBD1 (5 bases). The V and J ends lost 2 bases and 8 bases respectively, with 16 bases between them. CDR3 length: 14 residues. Germline CDR1 MNHEY, CDR2 SMNVEV (reference sequence). The CDR3 here is CASSLIGPPGKQYF. The CDR3 DNA is TGTGCCAGCAGTTTAATAGGACCCCCAGGGAAGCAGTACTTC.

This chain uses TRBV2 with TRBJ2-7; D is ambiguous. The CDR3 has 11 residues. V was clipped by 7 bases and J by 6 bases, with 10 bases between them. Germline values: CDR1 SNHLY, CDR2 FYNNEI. CDR3 nucleotide sequence: TGTGCCAGCACCGCAGTCGGCGAGCAGTACTTC. This translates into CASTAVGEQYF. Supplemented by reference TRBV2 and TRBJ2-7, the full variable domain reads EPEVTQTPSHQVTQMGQEVILRCVPISNHLYFYWYRQILGQKVEFLVSFYNNEISEKSEIFDDQFSVERPDGSNFTLKIRSTKLEDSAMYFCASTAVGEQYFGPGTRLTVT.

The rearrangement links TRBV6-1 to TRBJ2-7, with TRBD1 as a possible D gene (6 bases). Germline values: CDR1 MNHNS, CDR2 SASEGT. Trimming took off 2 bases at V and 5 bases at J, with 13 bases between the two ends. There are 14 residues in the CDR3. The CDR3 loop is CASSERYRVDEQYF. In DNA, the CDR3 is TGTGCCAGCAGTGAACGTTACAGGGTTGACGAGCAGTACTTC.

The chain recombines TRBV29-1 with TRBJ1-1; D gene uncertain. Trimming removed 4 bases from V and 3 bases from J, with 6 bases in between. CDR1 and CDR2 from the germline V gene are SQVTM and ANQGSEA. This CDR3 contains 11 residues. This CDR3 reads CSVVRHTEAFF. The CDR3 coding sequence is TGCAGCGTTGTTCGCCACACTGAAGCTTTCTTT.

The chain links TRBV11-2 to TRBJ2-5, with 9 bases identical to TRBD2. The CDR3 runs 15 residues. The junction had 7 bases not matched to a gene; V was cut back by 5 bases and J by 3 bases. CDR1 and CDR2 from the germline V gene are SGHAT and FQNNGV. The CDR3 loop is CASSRRLAAEETQYF. The CDR3 DNA sequence: TGTGCCAGCAGCCGCCGACTAGCGGCCGAAGAGACCCAGTACTTC.

Comments on this clone: A much larger clone differs from this one at a single base, so this may be a read error. Other DNA sequences in this sample translate to the same CDR3. The gene calls are TRBV28 and TRBJ2-5, with D hard to call. Trimming removed 5 bases from V and 2 bases from J, with 0 bases in between. Germline CDR1 is MDHEN and CDR2 is SYDVKM. The CDR3 is 10 amino acids. The chain's CDR3 is CASSQETQYF. In nucleotides, the CDR3 is TGTGCCAGCAGTCAAGAGACCCAGTACTTC.

The chain is built from TRBV4-1 and TRBJ2-7, with 8 nucleotides matching TRBD1. The CDR3 runs 15 residues. J lost 7 bases, V lost 4 bases, and 12 bases had no gene match. Germline V lookup: CDR1 MGHRA, CDR2 YSYEKL. CDR3 in DNA: TGCGCCAGCAGCCTTACAGGGGGAACCATGCGGGAGCAGTACTTC. Amino acids: CASSLTGGTMREQYF.

The J gene is TRBJ1-2, the V gene TRBV6-4, with 10 bases aligning to TRBD1. The CDR3 sequence is 12 residues long. From germline, CDR1 is MRHNA and CDR2 SNTAGT. The trim removed 5 bases at V and 13 bases at J, leaving 7 bases unmatched. The chain's CDR3 is CASSTGQGPLTF. The CDR3, as DNA: TGTGCCAGCAGTACGGGACAGGGGCCGCTCACCTTC.